The entry that follows covers one TCR beta chain sequence. The data derive from a study of T cells of healthy individuals. One entry per CDR3 protein results from TCRdb running MiXCR on the 5' RACE reads. The sample has 50,000 to 55,000 distinct CDR3 sequences; roughly 14% are singletons. V lost 6 bases and J 6 bases, leaving 9 bases between the germline ends. Germline loops: CDR1 MNHEY, CDR2 SVGAGI. CDR3 size: 12 residues. This receptor was obtained from a human donor in good health. V is TRBV6-5 and J is TRBJ1-5; D gene unclear. The chain's CDR3 is CASSLRGQPQHF. Here the CDR3 DNA reads TGTGCCAGCAGCCTACGCGGTCAGCCCCAGCATTTT.